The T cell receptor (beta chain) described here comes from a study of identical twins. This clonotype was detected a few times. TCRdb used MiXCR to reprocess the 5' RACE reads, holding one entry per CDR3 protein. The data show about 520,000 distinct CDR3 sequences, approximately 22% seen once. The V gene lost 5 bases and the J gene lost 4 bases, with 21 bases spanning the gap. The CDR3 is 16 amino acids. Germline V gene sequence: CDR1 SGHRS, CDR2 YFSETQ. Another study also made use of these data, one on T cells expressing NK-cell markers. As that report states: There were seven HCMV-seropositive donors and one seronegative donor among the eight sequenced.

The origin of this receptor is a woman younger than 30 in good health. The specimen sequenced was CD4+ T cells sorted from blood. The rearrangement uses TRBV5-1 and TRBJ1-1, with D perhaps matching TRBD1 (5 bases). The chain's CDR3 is CASRRADGGLSTEAFF. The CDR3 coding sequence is TGCGCCAGCAGGCGCGCAGATGGGGGGTTGAGCACTGAAGCTTTCTTT.